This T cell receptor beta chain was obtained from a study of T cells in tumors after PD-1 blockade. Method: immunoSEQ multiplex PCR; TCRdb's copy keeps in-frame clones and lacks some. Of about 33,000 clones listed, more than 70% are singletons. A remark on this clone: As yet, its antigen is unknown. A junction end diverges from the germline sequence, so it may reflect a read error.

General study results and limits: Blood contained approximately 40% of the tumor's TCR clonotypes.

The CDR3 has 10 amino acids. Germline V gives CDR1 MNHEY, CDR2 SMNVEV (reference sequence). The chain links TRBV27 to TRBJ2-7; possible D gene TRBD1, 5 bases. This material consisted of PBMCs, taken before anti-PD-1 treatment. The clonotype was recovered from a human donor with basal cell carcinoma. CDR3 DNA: TGTGCCAGCAGCCCGACACCCAGGGACTTC. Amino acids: CASSPTPRDF.